The rows below give T cell receptor beta chains drawn from one sample of a study of blood T cell repertoires in COVID-19. Measured with immunoSEQ multiplex PCR; TCRdb has only the in-frame clones, and not every one. The table includes hundreds of thousands of clones, approximately 90% detected once. The sample consisted of PBMCs or T cells enriched from blood (not recorded which). These receptors originate from a man aged 50 or older who had been exposed to COVID-19. Each CDR3 is given with its conserved first and last residue. A D gene is named only where the DNA matches it firmly.

V	J	D	CDR3
TRBV18	TRBJ1-1	-	CASSPGALEAFF
TRBV7-2	TRBJ2-1	-	CASSSGLLNEQFF
TRBV10-3	TRBJ2-1	TRBD2	CAISESTAGASNEQFF
TRBV19	TRBJ1-2	TRBD1	CASRETGGVNYGYTF
TRBV9	TRBJ2-3	TRBD2	CASGPGTSPDTQYF
TRBV7-3	TRBJ2-1	-	CASSFVDSNEQFF
TRBV10-1	TRBJ1-1	-	CASREQWNTEAFF
TRBV7-6	TRBJ2-3	-	CASSFVTDTQYF
TRBV10-3	TRBJ2-6	TRBD1	CAISSQPGQGEIGANVLTF
TRBV5-1	TRBJ2-1	TRBD1	CASSAGTGDNEQFF
TRBV19	TRBJ2-3	TRBD1	CASRTLGQGDTDTQYF
TRBV11-2	TRBJ1-1	-	CASSHSTEAFF
TRBV9	TRBJ1-3	-	CASSDPEADSSGNTIYF
TRBV5-1	TRBJ1-2	TRBD1	CASSLDRGLDGYTF
TRBV19	TRBJ1-6	TRBD1	CASRPQGVYNSPLHF
TRBV7-8	TRBJ2-1	TRBD2	CASKASGSDNEQFF